The sample holds a few counts of the clone carrying this TCR beta chain. No antigen is known for it. V lost 7 bases to trimming and J lost 5 bases, with 20 bases between them. The CDR3 runs 15 residues. The germline CDR1 and CDR2 sequences are SQVTM and ANQGSEA. The source of the sample is a study of T cells in localized non-small cell lung cancer. The study, taken as a whole, reports: The study detected a median roughly 61 of the top 100 tumor clones in adjacent lung.

Some clones are missing from TCRdb's copy, which holds only in-frame ones; the method was immunoSEQ multiplex PCR. The sample carries some 2,000 clones, about a quarter recorded once. The sequencing here drew on normal lung tissue next to the tumor, taken before any cancer treatment. The chain couples TRBV29-1 to TRBJ2-2, with D maybe TRBD2 (6 bases). The TCR sequence derives from a male donor aged 60 or over with stage II lung adenocarcinoma. CDR3 in amino acids: CSARPQNGGTGELFF. CDR3 coding DNA: TGCAGCGCACGTCCACAGAATGGGGGGACCGGGGAGCTGTTTTTT.